The 22 T cell receptor beta chains presented below share a single source sample, sequenced in a study of cytomegalovirus exposure and HLA in healthy donors. PCR amplification relied on 60 Vbeta primers (plus 13 Jbeta primers). Repertoires were generated with immunoSEQ multiplex PCR, while TCRdb's copy carries only in-frame clones and drops some. This table has about 200,000 clones, more than 75% appearing once. The sequenced material came from PBMCs. All receptors derive from a male donor in good health and CMV-seropositive.

This clone came up a few times. This chain connects TRBV18 to TRBJ2-4; 7 nucleotides match TRBD2. J lost 7 bases, V lost 1 base, and 7 bases had no gene match. Per the germline V gene, CDR1 is KGHSH and CDR2 is LQKENI. The CDR3 is 15 residues long. DNA for the CDR3: TGTGCCAGCTCACCACTGGCGGGAGAGGAGAACATTCAGTACTTC. It translates to CASSPLAGEENIQYF.

The chain uses TRBV11-1 and TRBJ1-6, with TRBD1 as a possible D gene (5 bases). The CDR3 consists of 15 residues. In germline, CDR1 is SGHAT, CDR2 FQDESV (reference sequence). The V end lost 4 bases, the J end lost 2 bases, and 9 bases lay between the germline ends. The CDR3 bases are TGTGCCAGCAGCTCCGACAGTCCCTATAATTCACCCCTCCACTTT. Translated: CASSSDSPYNSPLHF.

The chain uses TRBV7-2 and TRBJ1-4; 8 positions match TRBD1. CDR3 size: 16 residues. Unmatched junction bases numbered 10, after V lost 5 bases and J lost 5 bases. Per the germline V gene, CDR1 is SGHTA and CDR2 is FQGNSA. CDR3 protein: CASSPGTGIGNEKLFF. The CDR3 DNA sequence: TGTGCCAGCAGCCCGGGGACAGGAATCGGGAATGAAAAACTGTTTTTT.

This clone showed up just a few times. The chain links TRBV9 to TRBJ2-3, with a weak D call TRBD1 (5 bases). The CDR3 runs 16 residues. Looked up from germline, CDR1 is SGDLS and CDR2 is YYNGEE. V shed 4 bases and J shed 3 bases, with 18 bases lying between them. The DNA of the CDR3 is TGTGCCAGCAGCCCCCAGGGATCCCAGAGGACAGATACGCAGTATTTT. Protein sequence: CASSPQGSQRTDTQYF.

The chain links TRBV19 to TRBJ2-1, with TRBD2 identical over 8 bases. Germline V CDR1 and CDR2: LNHDA, SQIVND (reference sequence). This CDR3 comprises 16 residues. Losses at the gene ends were 3 bases for V and 2 bases for J; bases not matched to a gene: 6. DNA for the CDR3: TGTGCCAGTAGTATTTTTGCGGGGGGCCCCTACAATGAGCAGTTCTTC. As protein: CASSIFAGGPYNEQFF.

V and J are TRBV6-5 and TRBJ2-7, with 8 bases aligning to TRBD1. The CDR3 is 14 amino acids. Per the germline V gene, CDR1 is MNHEY and CDR2 is SVGAGI. After removal of 6 bases from V and 0 bases from J, the junction contained 4 bases not matched to a gene. CDR3 DNA: TGTGCCAGCAGCAGGGACAGGAGCTCCTACGAGCAGTACTTC. Its translation: CASSRDRSSYEQYF.

The chain uses TRBV29-1 and TRBJ2-5; perhaps TRBD1 as D (6 bases). The germline V gene has CDR1 SQVTM and CDR2 ANQGSEA. The V and J ends lost 2 bases and 4 bases respectively, with 14 bases between them. This CDR3 region has 14 residues. CDR3 sequence: CSVETGKGRETQYF. CDR3 DNA: TGCAGCGTTGAAACAGGGAAAGGTCGAGAGACCCAGTACTTC.

CDR3 bases: TGTGCCAGCAGTCCCCATACGGGATATGGCTACACCTTC. Its protein product is CASSPHTGYGYTF. The chain carries TRBV6-5 and TRBJ1-2, with unresolved D. This CDR3 is built from 13 residues. The V end lost 5 bases, the J end lost 5 bases, and 12 bases lay between the germline ends. Germline CDR1 reads MNHEY; CDR2 reads SVGAGI.

The rearrangement uses TRBV4-3 and TRBJ2-7; TRBD2 matches at 8 bases. The CDR3 has 15 residues. J gave up 3 bases and V 4 bases, and 8 bases lay outside the gene matches. Germline V CDR1 and CDR2: LGHNA, YSLEER. CDR3 DNA sequence: TGCGCCAGCAGCCCAGCGTCGGGGGGGGACTACGAGCAGTACTTC. Its protein is CASSPASGGDYEQYF.

The rearrangement joins TRBV7-7 to TRBJ2-1; 10 bases map to TRBD1. The CDR3 covers 14 residues. Germline V gene sequence: CDR1 SSHAT, CDR2 FNYEAQ (reference sequence). J lost 9 bases, V lost 5 bases, and 7 bases had no gene match. CDR3 in amino acids: CASSPGQGIGEQFF. The CDR3 DNA sequence: TGTGCCAGCAGCCCGGGACAGGGGATCGGTGAGCAGTTCTTC.

This clone was detected only a few times. The chain is built from TRBV6-6 and TRBJ2-1, with 8 bases identical to TRBD2. CDR1 and CDR2 (germline): MNHNY, SVGAGI (reference sequence). This CDR3 contains 13 residues. V was pared by 6 bases and J by 3 bases, with 1 base of the junction left unmatched. CDR3 amino acids: CASRGTSYNEQFF. The CDR3 DNA reads TGTGCCAGCAGGGGGACTAGCTACAATGAGCAGTTCTTC.

With respect to this clone: Other DNA sequences within the sample encode an identical CDR3. This sequence joins TRBV7-2 and TRBJ1-2; TRBD1 matches 9 bases. Losses at the gene ends were 5 bases for V and 10 bases for J; bases not matched to a gene: 14. From germline, CDR1 is SGHTA and CDR2 FQGNSA. CDR3 length equals 15 residues. The CDR3 protein is CASSPRTGETFDYTF. The CDR3 DNA is TGTGCCAGCAGCCCTAGGACAGGGGAAACTTTCGACTACACCTTC.

This clone has just one count. The rearrangement links TRBV5-4 to TRBJ1-1, with a tentative D call TRBD1 (6 bases). CDR3 size: 16 residues. V lost 3 bases and J lost 0, with 15 bases in between. From germline, CDR1 is SGHNT and CDR2 YYREEE (reference sequence). CDR3 nucleotides: TGTGCCAGCAGCTGGGAAGGACAGATAATGAACACTGAAGCTTTCTTT. Amino acids: CASSWEGQIMNTEAFF.

V usage is TRBV11-3 and J usage is TRBJ2-3, with 7 nucleotides matching TRBD2. The CDR3 has 13 residues. Germline values: CDR1 SGHNT, CDR2 YENEEA. V gave up 6 bases and J gave up 4 bases; unmatched junction bases: 4. Here the CDR3 reads CASSRRGADTQYF. The CDR3 DNA reads TGTGCCAGCAGTCGCCGGGGGGCAGATACGCAGTATTTT.

This chain joins TRBV7-2 and TRBJ1-6; D unclear. Germline V gives CDR1 SGHTA, CDR2 FQGNSA. The CDR3 covers 14 residues. The germline V and J ends were trimmed by 1 base and 5 bases, with 6 bases remaining between them. CDR3 bases: TGTGCCAGCAGCTTAGTCCGGGATAATTCACCCCTCCACTTT. Amino acids: CASSLVRDNSPLHF.

The sample holds one count of this clone. The chain recombines TRBV29-1 with TRBJ2-5, with D maybe TRBD2 (6 bases). CDR3 length: 11 residues. V shed 4 bases and J shed 5 bases, with 8 bases lying between them. The V gene's germline CDR1 is SQVTM and CDR2 ANQGSEA. The DNA of the CDR3 is TGCAGCGTTGGGGGGGACGAGACCCAGTACTTC. Encoded protein: CSVGGDETQYF.

V gene TRBV7-3 combines with J gene TRBJ1-2; D might be TRBD1 (6 bases). V lost 2 bases, J lost 6 bases, and 13 bases lay in between. Germline V CDR1 and CDR2: SGHTA, FQGTGA. The CDR3 extends over 14 amino acids. CDR3 protein: CASSLARGGHGYTF. The CDR3 DNA sequence: TGTGCCAGCAGCTTAGCCAGGGGTGGGCATGGCTACACCTTC.

The count of this clone is one. The chain uses TRBV27 and TRBJ2-6, with 7 bases fitting TRBD1. CDR1 MNHEY and CDR2 SMNVEV come from the germline V gene (reference sequence). The CDR3 consists of 17 residues. The ends lost 6 bases at V and 0 bases at J; junction bases unmatched: 8. CDR3 bases: TGTGCCAGCAGGTACTGGGACAGCTACTCTGGGGCCAACGTCCTGACTTTC. This sequence encodes CASRYWDSYSGANVLTF.

V is TRBV7-2 and J is TRBJ2-5; maybe TRBD1 (6 bases). The DNA end favors TRBJ2-7, so the J call may be wrong. CDR1 is SGHTA, CDR2 FQGNSA, per germline. CDR3 length: 14 amino acids. The CDR3: CASSSGQGNYEQYF. In nucleotides, the CDR3 is TGTGCCAGCAGCTCGGGACAAGGGAACTACGAGCAGTACTTC.

V and J are TRBV28 and TRBJ1-1; no clear D. Trimming removed 6 bases at V and 4 bases at J, with 15 bases between. The CDR3 has 14 residues. The germline V gene encodes CDR1 MDHEN and CDR2 SYDVKM. CDR3 sequence (DNA): TGTGCCAGCAGAACTTACAGAGTAAGCACTGAAGCTTTCTTT. It is translated as CASRTYRVSTEAFF.

The chain employs TRBV5-4 and TRBJ2-5; TRBD1 agrees at 8 bases. Germline V gene lookup returns CDR1 SGHNT and CDR2 YYREEE (reference sequence). Trimming took 1 base from V and 5 from J; bases not matched to a gene: 4. This CDR3 region has 14 residues. In DNA form, the CDR3 reads TGTGCCAGCAGCTTGTCGACAGGGGCGGAGACCCAGTACTTC. It is translated as CASSLSTGAETQYF.

This rearrangement joins TRBV27 to TRBJ1-2, with D perhaps TRBD1 (6 bases). Germline V gene data show CDR1 as MNHEY and CDR2 as SMNVEV (reference sequence). The CDR3 contains 17 residues. Trimming left V 6 bases short and J 8 bases short, with 28 bases between. CDR3 sequence reads: CASSFFPGQQPTMGYTF. The CDR3 nucleotides are TGTGCCAGCAGCTTTTTCCCGGGACAACAACCCACCATGGGCTACACCTTC.